This T cell receptor (beta chain) stems from a study of T cell responses to AZD1222 COVID-19 vaccine. Remarks on this clone: Antigen unknown.

Notes on the study in general: A reported finding is that nearly half of spike-specific TCRs target unmutated variant regions. Repertoires were obtained solely post-peak T cell response.

Profiled with immunoSEQ multiplex PCR; TCRdb holds only in-frame clones, not every one. The sample shows about 140,000 clones, 80% to 95% of them seen only once. This receptor was obtained from an adult in good health. The sequences come from peripheral blood, collected on day 0 of AZD1222 vaccination.

This CDR3 is CATSKGSQHNEQFF. Here the CDR3 DNA reads TGTGCCACCAGTAAGGGGTCACAGCACAATGAGCAGTTCTTC. The chain joins TRBV24-1 to TRBJ2-1; TRBD1 might be the D (5 bases). From germline, CDR1 is KGHDR and CDR2 SFDVKD. Trimming shortened V by 6 bases and J by 5 bases, and 13 bases separated the two germline ends. The CDR3 contains 14 residues.